These 19 T cell receptor beta chains originate from one sample sequenced in a study of cytomegalovirus exposure and HLA in healthy donors. The PCR contained 60 Vbeta and 13 Jbeta primers. TCRdb's table, derived via immunoSEQ multiplex PCR, lists solely in-frame clones and lacks some. The table includes about 160,000 clones, approximately 81% detected once. The material sequenced was PBMCs. These receptors all come from a boy younger than 10 in good health and CMV-seronegative.

The V call is TRBV7-8, the J call TRBJ2-1; 9 positions agree with TRBD2. Looked up from germline, CDR1 is SGHVS and CDR2 is FQNEAQ. The junction had 17 bases not matched to a gene; V was cut back by 1 base and J by 10 bases. The CDR3 spans 18 residues. The CDR3 loop is CASSLGLAGPRVHGEQFF. The CDR3 DNA reads as TGTGCCAGCAGCTTAGGTCTAGCGGGACCTAGAGTCCACGGCGAGCAGTTCTTC.

This chain links TRBV10-1 with TRBJ1-6, with 7 bases identical to TRBD1. The trim removed 11 bases at V and 9 bases at J, leaving 19 bases unmatched. CDR1 and CDR2 from the germline V gene are WNHNN and SYGVQD (reference sequence). There are 16 residues in the CDR3. As DNA, the CDR3 is TGCGCCCCACAACCACGCCACAGGGGTGCCCTTTCACCCCTCCACTTT. Translation: CAPQPRHRGALSPLHF.

V and J are TRBV6-5 and TRBJ1-5; D is possibly TRBD1 (6 bases). Germline V gene lookup returns CDR1 MNHEY and CDR2 SVGAGI. V was cut by 5 bases and J by 3 bases, with 14 bases left in between. This CDR3 has 15 amino acids. This chain's CDR3 is CASSAGTSSNQPQHF. DNA of the CDR3: TGTGCCAGCAGTGCCGGGACATCCTCCAATCAGCCCCAGCATTTT.

The rearrangement links TRBV6-1 to TRBJ1-2; tentatively, D is TRBD1 (6 bases). The CDR3 is 14 amino acids. The V end was cut by 3 bases, the J end by 4 bases, with 12 bases between. Germline loops: CDR1 MNHNS, CDR2 SASEGT. CDR3 amino acids: CASSERSRGYGYTF. CDR3 sequence (DNA): TGTGCCAGCAGTGAGCGGTCCAGGGGCTATGGCTACACCTTC.

The V and J genes are TRBV28 and TRBJ1-1; 9 nucleotides agree with TRBD1. This CDR3 comprises 15 residues. The V and J ends lost 3 bases and 7 bases, in that order; junction bases with no gene match: 9. The V gene's germline CDR1 is MDHEN and CDR2 SYDVKM. As DNA, the CDR3 is TGTGCCAGCAGTTTCCGGGGACAGGGAGTTGGTGAAGCTTTCTTT. It is translated as CASSFRGQGVGEAFF. The variable domain in full, with the rest retrieved from reference TRBV28 and TRBJ1-1, is DVKVTQSSRYLVKRTGEKVFLECVQDMDHENMFWYRQDPGLGLRLIYFSYDVKMKEKGDIPEGYSVSREKKERFSLILESASTNQTSMYLCASSFRGQGVGEAFFGQGTRLTVV.

The gene calls are TRBV6-1 and TRBJ2-7, with 12 positions matching TRBD2. V trimming: 0 bases; J trimming: 3 bases; junction bases outside the gene matches: 6. This CDR3 has 17 amino acids. Germline V CDR1 and CDR2: MNHNS, SASEGT. CDR3 sequence: CASSEAASGRAIYEQYF. In DNA form, the CDR3 reads TGTGCCAGCAGTGAAGCGGCTAGCGGGAGGGCAATCTACGAGCAGTACTTC.

The chain is built from TRBV28 and TRBJ1-2; D possibly corresponds to TRBD1 (5 bases). Germline V lookup: CDR1 MDHEN, CDR2 SYDVKM. Trimming stripped 5 bases from V and 2 bases from J, with 12 bases between. The CDR3 has 14 residues. Here the CDR3 reads CASSRLGGNYGYTF. The DNA of the CDR3 is TGTGCCAGCAGTAGATTGGGGGGGAACTATGGCTACACCTTC.

CDR3 nucleotide sequence: TGTGCCTCCACGACGGGGGATGGTTCACCCCTCCACTTT. This encodes CASTTGDGSPLHF. The V and J genes are TRBV30 and TRBJ1-6, with D maybe TRBD1 (5 bases). Germline-derived CDR1 and CDR2 are GTSNPN and SVGIG (reference sequence). The CDR3 contains 13 residues. The V and J ends lost 7 bases and 9 bases respectively, with 16 bases between them.

The J gene is TRBJ2-1, the V gene TRBV7-3; 13 nucleotides align to TRBD2. The trim removed 5 bases at V and 10 bases at J, leaving 11 bases unmatched. The germline V gene encodes CDR1 SGHTA and CDR2 FQGTGA. This CDR3 is 16 amino acids long. CDR3 sequence reads: CASSAGTSGKVGEQFF. DNA of the CDR3: TGTGCCAGCAGCGCCGGGACTAGCGGGAAGGTCGGAGAGCAGTTCTTC.

This clone is a singleton in its sample. This sequence joins TRBV6-1 and TRBJ2-1; TRBD1 is a possible D gene (5 bases). Per the germline V gene, CDR1 is MNHNS and CDR2 is SASEGT. CDR3 length: 13 residues. The V end was cut by 10 bases, the J end by 2 bases, with 12 bases between. Here the CDR3 reads CAISKGTYNEQFF. CDR3 sequence (DNA): TGTGCCATCTCGAAGGGGACCTACAATGAGCAGTTCTTC.

DNA for the CDR3: TGCGCCAGCAGCTTGTTCGGAGAGCAAGGCAATGAGCAGTTCTTC. Translating gives CASSLFGEQGNEQFF. V is TRBV5-1 and J is TRBJ2-1; D is undetermined. V lost 1 base and J 6 bases, leaving 14 bases between the germline ends. The length of the CDR3 is 15 residues. Germline V CDR1 and CDR2: SGHRS, YFSETQ.

The chain couples TRBV2 to TRBJ1-5, with TRBD1 identical over 9 bases. The germline CDR1 and CDR2 sequences are SNHLY and FYNNEI. The V and J ends lost 5 bases and 3 bases, in that order; junction bases with no gene match: 5. CDR3 length: 15 residues. The CDR3 here is CASSKGQGYNQPQHF. As DNA, the CDR3 is TGTGCCAGCAGTAAGGGACAGGGTTACAATCAGCCCCAGCATTTT.

The V gene is TRBV29-1, the J gene TRBJ1-2; D unclear. V was cut by 7 bases and J by 1 base, with 10 bases left in between. The CDR3 has 12 residues. CDR1 and CDR2 from the germline V gene are SQVTM and ANQGSEA. CDR3 loop: CSGVRGNYGYTF. CDR3 DNA sequence: TGCAGCGGGGTCCGGGGTAACTATGGCTACACCTTC.

This rearrangement joins TRBV27 to TRBJ2-7; D may be TRBD1 (7 bases). The CDR3 totals 14 residues. Germline V lookup: CDR1 MNHEY, CDR2 SMNVEV (reference sequence). The V end lost 6 bases, the J end lost 2 bases, and 14 bases lay between the germline ends. The DNA of the CDR3 is TGTGCCAGCAGCCCCAGGGGGGAGCCCTACGAGCAGTACGTC. Translation: CASSPRGEPYEQYV.

J is TRBJ2-2 and V is TRBV15, with a possible D match to TRBD1 (6 bases). Germline-derived CDR1 and CDR2 are LNHNV and YYDKDF (reference sequence). V was trimmed by 1 base and J by 6 bases, leaving 12 bases between them. This CDR3 has 15 amino acids. The DNA for the CDR3 is TGTGCCACCAGCAGAGCCCAGGGGTCATCCGGGGAGCTGTTTTTT. It yields the protein CATSRAQGSSGELFF.

V is TRBV7-2 and J is TRBJ2-3; 9 bases map to TRBD2. Germline assignment: CDR1 SGHTA and CDR2 FQGNSA. The CDR3 runs to 16 residues. Losses at the gene ends were 2 bases for V and 3 bases for J; bases not matched to a gene: 6. The CDR3 bases are TGTGCCAGCAGCTTATTGAGCGGGAGGAAAACAGATACGCAGTATTTT. Its protein is CASSLLSGRKTDTQYF.

The rearrangement uses TRBV25-1 and TRBJ1-2, with D possibly matching TRBD1 (6 bases). The V gene's germline CDR1 is MGHDK and CDR2 SYGVNS. The CDR3 has 14 amino acids. The germline V and J ends were trimmed by 4 bases and 0 bases, with 9 bases remaining between them. In DNA, the CDR3 is TGTGCCAGCAGTGGGACAGCTCCTAACTATGGCTACACCTTC. This codes for CASSGTAPNYGYTF.

The CDR3 loop reads CASSPYTGPEQYV. CDR3 nucleotides: TGTGCCAGCTCACCATATACAGGGCCCGAGCAGTACGTC. V and J are TRBV18 and TRBJ2-7; TRBD1 is a possible D gene (6 bases). Deletions cut 2 bases from V and 6 bases from J, with 11 bases between. Per germline, CDR1 KGHSH and CDR2 LQKENI. The CDR3 covers 13 residues.

The gene calls are TRBV19 and TRBJ1-1, with D possibly matching TRBD1 (5 bases). The CDR3 covers 15 residues. The V and J ends lost 1 base and 0 bases respectively, with 9 bases between them. Germline CDR1 is LNHDA and CDR2 is SQIVND (reference sequence). CDR3 loop: CASSIVGQMNTEAFF. CDR3 coding DNA: TGTGCCAGTAGTATAGTCGGACAAATGAACACTGAAGCTTTCTTT.